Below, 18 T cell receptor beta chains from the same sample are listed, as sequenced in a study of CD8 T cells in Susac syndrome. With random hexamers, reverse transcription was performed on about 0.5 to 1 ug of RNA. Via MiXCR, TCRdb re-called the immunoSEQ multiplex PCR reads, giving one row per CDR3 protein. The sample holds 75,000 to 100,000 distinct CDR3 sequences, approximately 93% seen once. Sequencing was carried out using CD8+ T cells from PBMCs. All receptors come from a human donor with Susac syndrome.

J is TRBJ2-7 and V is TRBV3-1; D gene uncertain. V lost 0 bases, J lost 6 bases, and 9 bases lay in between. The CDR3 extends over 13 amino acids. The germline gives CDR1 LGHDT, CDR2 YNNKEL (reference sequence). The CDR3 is CASSQDRNSEQYF. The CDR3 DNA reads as TGTGCCAGCAGCCAAGATCGAAACTCCGAGCAGTACTTC.

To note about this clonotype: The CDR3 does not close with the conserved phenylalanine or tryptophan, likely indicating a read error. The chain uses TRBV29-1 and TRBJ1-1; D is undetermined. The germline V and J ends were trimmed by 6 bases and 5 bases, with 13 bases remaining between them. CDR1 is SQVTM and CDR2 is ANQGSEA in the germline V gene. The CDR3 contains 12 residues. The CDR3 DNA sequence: TGCAGCGTGGCCGATCTCAGAACTGAAGCTTTCCTT. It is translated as CSVADLRTEAFL.

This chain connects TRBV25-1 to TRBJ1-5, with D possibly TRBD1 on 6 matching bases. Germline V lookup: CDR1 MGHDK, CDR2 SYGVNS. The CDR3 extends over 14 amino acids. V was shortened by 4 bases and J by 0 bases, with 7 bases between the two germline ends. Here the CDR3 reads CASSGTDSNQPQHF. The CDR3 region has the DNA TGTGCCAGCAGTGGGACAGATAGCAATCAGCCCCAGCATTTT.

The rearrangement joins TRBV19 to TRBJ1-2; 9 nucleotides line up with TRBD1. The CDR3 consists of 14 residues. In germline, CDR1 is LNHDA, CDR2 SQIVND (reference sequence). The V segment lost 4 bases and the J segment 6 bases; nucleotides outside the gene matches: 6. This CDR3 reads CASSTAWTGDGYTF. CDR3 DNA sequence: TGTGCCAGTAGTACAGCTTGGACAGGGGATGGCTACACCTTC.

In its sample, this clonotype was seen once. CDR3 residues: CAYIGLSGDTEAFF. CDR3 sequence (DNA): TGTGCCTACATCGGACTCTCAGGGGACACTGAAGCTTTCTTT. V gene TRBV30 combines with J gene TRBJ1-1, with D possibly being TRBD1 (6 bases). The CDR3 spans 14 residues. CDR1 is GTSNPN, CDR2 SVGIG, per germline (reference sequence). V was clipped by 7 bases and J by 3 bases, with 18 bases between them.

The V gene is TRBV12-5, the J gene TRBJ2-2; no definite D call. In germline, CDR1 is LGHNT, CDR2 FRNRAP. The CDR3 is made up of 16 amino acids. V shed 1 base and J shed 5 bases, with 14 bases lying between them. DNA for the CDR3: TGTGCTAGTGGTTTGGACCCGAGTCGGGTAACCGGGGAGCTGTTTTTT. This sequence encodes CASGLDPSRVTGELFF.

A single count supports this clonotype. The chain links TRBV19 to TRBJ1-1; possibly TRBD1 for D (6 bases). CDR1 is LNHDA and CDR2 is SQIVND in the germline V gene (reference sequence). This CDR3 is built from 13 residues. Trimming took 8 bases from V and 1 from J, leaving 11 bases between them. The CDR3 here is CASEDSPNTEAFF. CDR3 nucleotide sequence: TGTGCCAGTGAGGACAGTCCGAACACTGAAGCTTTCTTT.

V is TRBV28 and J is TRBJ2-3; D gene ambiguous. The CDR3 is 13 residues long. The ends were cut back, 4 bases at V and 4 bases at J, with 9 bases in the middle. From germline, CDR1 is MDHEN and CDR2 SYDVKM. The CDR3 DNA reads TGTGCCAGCAGTTCGAACATCGCAGATACGCAGTATTTT. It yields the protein CASSSNIADTQYF.

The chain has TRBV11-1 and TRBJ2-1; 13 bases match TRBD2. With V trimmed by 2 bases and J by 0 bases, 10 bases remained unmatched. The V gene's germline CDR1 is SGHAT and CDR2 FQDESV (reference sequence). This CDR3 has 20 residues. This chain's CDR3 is CASSLTWGTSGTSSYNEQFF. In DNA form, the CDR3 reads TGTGCCAGCAGCTTAACATGGGGGACTAGCGGGACGAGCTCCTACAATGAGCAGTTCTTC.

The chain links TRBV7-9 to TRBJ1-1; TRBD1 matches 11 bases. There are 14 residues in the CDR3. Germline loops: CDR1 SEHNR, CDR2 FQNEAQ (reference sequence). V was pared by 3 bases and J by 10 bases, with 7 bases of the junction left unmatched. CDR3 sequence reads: CASSFSEGTGGAFF. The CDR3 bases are TGTGCCAGCAGCTTCAGCGAAGGGACAGGGGGAGCTTTCTTT.

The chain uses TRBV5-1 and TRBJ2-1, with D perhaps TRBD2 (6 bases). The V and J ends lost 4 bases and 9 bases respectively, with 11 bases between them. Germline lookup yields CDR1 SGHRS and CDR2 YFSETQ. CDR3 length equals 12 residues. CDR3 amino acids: CASSGGTLEQFF. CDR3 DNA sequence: TGCGCCAGCAGCGGCGGGACTCTTGAGCAGTTCTTC.

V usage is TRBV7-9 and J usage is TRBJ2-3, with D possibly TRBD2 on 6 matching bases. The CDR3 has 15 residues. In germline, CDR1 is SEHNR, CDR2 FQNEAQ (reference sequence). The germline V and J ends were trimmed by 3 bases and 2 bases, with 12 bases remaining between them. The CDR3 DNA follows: TGTGCCAGCAGCTTTGGTCAGGACTACACAGATACGCAGTATTTT. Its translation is CASSFGQDYTDTQYF.

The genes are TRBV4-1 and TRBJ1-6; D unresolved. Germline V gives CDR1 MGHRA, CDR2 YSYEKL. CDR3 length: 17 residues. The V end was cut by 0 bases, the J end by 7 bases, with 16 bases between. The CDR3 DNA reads TGCGCCAGCAGCCAAGAGGAGTCTGCAAGGGAGAATTCACCCCTCCACTTT. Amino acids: CASSQEESARENSPLHF.

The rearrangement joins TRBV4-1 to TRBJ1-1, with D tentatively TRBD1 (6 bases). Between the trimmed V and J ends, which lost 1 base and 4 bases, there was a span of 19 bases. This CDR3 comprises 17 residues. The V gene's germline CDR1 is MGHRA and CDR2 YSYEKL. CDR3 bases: TGCGCCAGCAGCCAAGGTCTTGGGGAGGGGGGGAGCACTGAAGCTTTCTTT. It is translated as CASSQGLGEGGSTEAFF.

The CDR3 loop is CASSAGRGEWVTDTQYF. CDR3 coding DNA: TGTGCCAGCTCGGCGGGGAGAGGTGAATGGGTCACAGATACGCAGTATTTT. J is TRBJ2-3 and V is TRBV28; maybe TRBD2 (6 bases). V lost 8 bases, J lost 2 bases, and 23 bases lay in between. The germline V gene has CDR1 MDHEN and CDR2 SYDVKM. This CDR3 region has 17 residues.

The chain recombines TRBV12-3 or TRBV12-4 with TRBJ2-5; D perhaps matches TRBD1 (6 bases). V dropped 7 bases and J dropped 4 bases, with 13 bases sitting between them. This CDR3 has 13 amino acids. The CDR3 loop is CASIKGVGETQYF. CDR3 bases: TGTGCCAGCATCAAGGGGGTGGGAGAGACCCAGTACTTC.

The DNA of the CDR3 is TGTGCCTGGACCCCAGGGACCGAGCAGTACTTC. Residues: CAWTPGTEQYF. V and J are TRBV30 and TRBJ2-7, with D perhaps being TRBD1 or TRBD2 (5 bases each). The CDR3 consists of 11 residues. Looked up from germline, CDR1 is GTSNPN and CDR2 is SVGIG (reference sequence). Trimming pared 4 bases from V and 6 bases from J, leaving 10 bases between.

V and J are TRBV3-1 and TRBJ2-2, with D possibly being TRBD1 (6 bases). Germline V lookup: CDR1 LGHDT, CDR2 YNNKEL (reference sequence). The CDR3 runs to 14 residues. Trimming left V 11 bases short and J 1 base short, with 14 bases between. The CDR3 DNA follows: TGTGCCGGGTTCTCGGGACAGAACACCGGGGAGCTGTTTTTT. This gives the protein CAGFSGQNTGELFF.